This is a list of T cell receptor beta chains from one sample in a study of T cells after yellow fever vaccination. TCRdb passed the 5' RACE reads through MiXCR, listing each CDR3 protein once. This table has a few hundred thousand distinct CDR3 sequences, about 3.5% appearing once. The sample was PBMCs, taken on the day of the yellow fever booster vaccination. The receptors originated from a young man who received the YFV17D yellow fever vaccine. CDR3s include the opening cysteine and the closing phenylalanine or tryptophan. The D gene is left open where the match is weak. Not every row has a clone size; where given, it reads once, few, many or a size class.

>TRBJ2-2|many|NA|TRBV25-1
TGTGCCAGCAGTGAATATCAGGGTAGGGCCGGGGAGCTGTTTTTT
CASSEYQGRAGELFF
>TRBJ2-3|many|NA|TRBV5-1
TGCGCCAGCAGCTTGGAAACTACCACAGATACGCAGTATTTT
CASSLETTTDTQYF
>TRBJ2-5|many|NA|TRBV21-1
TGTGCCAGCAGCCCAACCATGGAGACCCAGTACTTC
CASSPTMETQYF
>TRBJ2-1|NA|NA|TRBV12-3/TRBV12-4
TGTGCCAGCAGGACCTTCAAGTACAATGAGCAGTTCTTC
CASRTFKYNEQFF
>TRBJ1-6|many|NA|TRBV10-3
TGTGCCATCAAGATGACAGGTTATAATTCACCCCTCCACTTT
CAIKMTGYNSPLHF
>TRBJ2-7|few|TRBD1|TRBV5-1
TGCGCCAGCAGCTTGGGGACAGGGGTCACCTACGAGCAGTACTTC
CASSLGTGVTYEQYF
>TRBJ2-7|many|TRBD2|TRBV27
TGTGCCAGCAAGGGCGGGGGGAGCCACTACGAGCAGTACTTC
CASKGGGSHYEQYF
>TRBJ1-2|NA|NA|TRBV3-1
TGTGCCAGCAGCCAAGGCCTGAGGGGAAGGAACTATGGCTACACCTTC
CASSQGLRGRNYGYTF
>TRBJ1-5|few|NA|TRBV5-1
TGCGCCAGCAGCCCGGCGGGTAGCAATCAGCCCCAGCATTTT
CASSPAGSNQPQHF
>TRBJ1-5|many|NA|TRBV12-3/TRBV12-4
TGTGCCAGCAGCCCTTTTAGCAATCAGCCCCAGCATTTT
CASSPFSNQPQHF
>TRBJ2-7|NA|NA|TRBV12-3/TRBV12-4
TGTGCCAGCAGTTCGGGGTTCGGGGAGTACTTC
CASSSGFGEYF
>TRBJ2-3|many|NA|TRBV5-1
TGCGCCAGCAGCTTGGCCCCCGGGGCAGATACGCAGTATTTT
CASSLAPGADTQYF
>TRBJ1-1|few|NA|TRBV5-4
TGTGCCAGCAGCTTGGCGGCAGGGCGTTTTATGAACACTGAAGCTTTCTTT
CASSLAAGRFMNTEAFF
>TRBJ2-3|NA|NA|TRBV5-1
TGCGCCAGCAGCTCCGGGACGTCTAGCACAGATACGCAGTATTTT
CASSSGTSSTDTQYF
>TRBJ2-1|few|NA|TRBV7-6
TGTGCCAGCAGCCGAACCCCGCCGGCTGATGAGCAGTTCTTC
CASSRTPPADEQFF
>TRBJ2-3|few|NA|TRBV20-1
TGCAGTGCTGGGACCCGGGCGCACACAGATACGCAGTATTTT
CSAGTRAHTDTQYF
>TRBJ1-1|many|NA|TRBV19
TGTGCCAGTAGTAACCATGAGCTCACTGAAGCTTTCTTT
CASSNHELTEAFF
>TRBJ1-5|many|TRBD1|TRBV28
TGTGCCAGCATTCCCTGGGGACAGGGCCATCAGCCCCAGCATTTT
CASIPWGQGHQPQHF